This T cell receptor (beta chain) was sequenced for a study of patients with pleural tuberculosis (dated 2014 in TCRdb). Spanning cysteine to phenylalanine, the CDR3 consists of 14 amino acids. Of the read, only the CDR3 DNA is kept; its 42 bases are in frame from base 1. CDR1 SGHDT and CDR2 YYEEEE are derived from the germline V gene. This clonotype was counted only a few times. Its antigen has not been determined. No much larger clone is present one base from it, and per-base qualities are unavailable. Sequencing relied on an Illumina Genome Analyzer IIx. TCRdb reprocessed the public reads (quality trimming at Q25 with fastp, clone calling with MiXCR) and kept in-frame beta chains. Under each unique CDR3 protein, matching rows form one entry showing the most common genes and DNA. The sample table lists 45,000 to 60,000 distinct CDR3 sequences, approximately 7.5% of them with a count of one. The ten largest clones capture under 20% of the sample.

The sequence was collected from a human donor with pleural tuberculosis. Rearrangement joined TRBV5-6 to TRBJ2-5, with the D gene uncertain. The DNA end is more similar to TRBJ2-4, so the J call may be wrong. The DNA sequence is as follows: TGTGCCAGCAGCTTGGTAGAAGCCAAAAACATTCAGTACTTC. Its coded protein is CASSLVEAKNIQYF.